The source of this TCR beta chain is a study of blood T cell repertoires in COVID-19. This clone was detected a few times. Two negative PCRs, clearance, or symptom resolution were required of recovered Cohort 3 donors. Authors' data handling: From reference gene primer amplification, estimates of nucleated cell counts were derived. The table came from immunoSEQ multiplex PCR; TCRdb's copy has only in-frame clones and leaves some out. Clone size and the V and J calls come from that table; the DNA yielded D and trimming. The sample lists approximately 220,000 clones, roughly 84% occurring once. From germline, CDR1 is MDHEN and CDR2 SYDVKM. There are 12 residues in the CDR3. Trimming cost V 2 bases and J 5 bases, with 6 bases left between them.

Material: PBMCs or T cells enriched from blood (not recorded which). J is TRBJ2-5 and V is TRBV28, with D maybe TRBD2 (6 bases). This sequence was found in a woman between 35 and 50 years old who had recovered from COVID-19. CDR3 in amino acids: CASSLRGETQYF. The CDR3 coding sequence is TGTGCCAGCAGTTTACGGGGGGAGACCCAGTACTTC.